This is a list of T cell receptor beta chains from one sample in a study of patients and donors after allogeneic stem cell transplantation. TCRdb re-called the RT-PCR reads through MiXCR, storing one row per CDR3 protein. The profile shows approximately 170,000 distinct CDR3 sequences, about 30% of them singletons. Source material: blood, either unsorted or a sorted T cell fraction (not recorded which). These receptors originate from a human donor who was either an allogeneic HSCT recipient or a stem cell or donor lymphocyte infusion donor (not recorded which). It is not recorded whose cells these are; they may come from a transplant donor. Both conserved end residues are part of each CDR3. D genes are given only for firm matches. Rows give clone size only sometimes, using once, few, many, or a class for an expanded clone.

TRBV4-3,.,TRBJ2-1,few,TGCGCCAGCAGCCAAGGGGTTAGCGTGAGCTCCTACAATGAGCAGTTCTTC,CASSQGVSVSSYNEQFF
TRBV10-3,TRBD2,TRBJ2-1,many,TGTGCCATCAGGGGGACTAGCGGGGTGTACAATGAGCAGTTCTTC,CAIRGTSGVYNEQFF
TRBV29-1,.,TRBJ2-3,.,TGCAGCGTTGACTGGCCGCGGGCGGCAGATACGCAGTATTTT,CSVDWPRAADTQYF
TRBV15,.,TRBJ2-7,.,TGTGCCACCAGCAGAACTTCGGCCTTAGGGACAAGCTCCTACGAGCAGTACTTC,CATSRTSALGTSSYEQYF
TRBV27,TRBD1,TRBJ2-7,.,TGTGCCAGCAGTCCGTGGACAGGGATGAACGAGCAGTACTTC,CASSPWTGMNEQYF
TRBV12-3/TRBV12-4,TRBD1,TRBJ2-5,.,TGTGCCAGCAGTTTATGGACAGGACACCAAGAGACCCAGTACTTC,CASSLWTGHQETQYF
TRBV15,.,TRBJ1-6,.,TGTGCCACCAGCAGGCCCCCGAGAACCTATAATTCACCCCTCCACTTT,CATSRPPRTYNSPLHF
TRBV6-5,.,TRBJ1-1,.,TGTGCCAGCAGTTACGTACTGAACACTGAAGCTTTCTTT,CASSYVLNTEAFF
TRBV7-9,TRBD2,TRBJ2-7,.,TGTGCCAGCAGCTTGGGACTAGGGGTGTACGAGCAGTACTTC,CASSLGLGVYEQYF
TRBV15,.,TRBJ1-5,.,TGTGCCACCGGAGGGGGGAGGAGCAATCAGCCCCAGCATTTT,CATGGGRSNQPQHF
TRBV10-3,TRBD1,TRBJ1-6,few,TGTGCCATCAGTCCGGGACAGGGGCCACCCCTCCACTTT,CAISPGQGPPLHF
TRBV12-3/TRBV12-4,TRBD1,TRBJ1-3,.,TGTGCCAGCAGCCGGGACAGCGTATCTGGAAACACCATATATTTT,CASSRDSVSGNTIYF
TRBV20-1,.,TRBJ1-2,.,TGCAGTGCTAGTCTGGGGAAGGACTATGGCTACACCTTC,CSASLGKDYGYTF
TRBV5-1,TRBD2,TRBJ2-1,.,TGCGCCAGCAGCTCCCTTGGCGGGGGTCATGGGCAGTTCTTC,CASSSLGGGHGQFF
TRBV20-1,TRBD2,TRBJ2-2,few,TGCAGTGTCGGCGGGAGTGGCACCGGGGAGCTGTTTTTT,CSVGGSGTGELFF
TRBV20-1,.,TRBJ2-7,few,TGCAGTGCTAGTAGGGGCTACGAGCAGTACTTC,CSASRGYEQYF
TRBV5-6,.,TRBJ1-1,.,TGTGCCAGCAGCTTGTGGGTATACACTGAAGCTTTCTTT,CASSLWVYTEAFF
TRBV2,.,TRBJ1-5,.,TGTGCCAGCAGGAAGGGGGGGGAGCAGCCCCAGCATTTT,CASRKGGEQPQHF
TRBV20-1,.,TRBJ1-5,.,TGCAGTGCTAGGGGGTCGAGCAATCAGCCCCAGCATTTT,CSARGSSNQPQHF
TRBV9,.,TRBJ1-1,few,TGTGCCAGCAGCGTAGTACCGGGGGGGAACACTGAAGCTTTCTTT,CASSVVPGGNTEAFF
TRBV20-1,.,TRBJ1-2,few,TGCAGTGCTAGTCCGGGGGGCGCTCGTGGCTATGGCTACACCTTC,CSASPGGARGYGYTF
TRBV6-2/TRBV6-3,.,TRBJ1-2,few,TGTGCCAGCAGTTCGCCGGGACGGCTGTTCTTC,CASSSPGRLFF
TRBV7-3,.,TRBJ1-1,few,TGTGCCAGCAGCGTATCCGGGTCCCCGAACACTGAAGCTTTCTTT,CASSVSGSPNTEAFF
TRBV5-1,.,TRBJ1-1,many,TGCGCCAGCAGCACCTCCACAGGCTACACTGAAGCTTTCTTT,CASSTSTGYTEAFF
TRBV28,TRBD2,TRBJ2-1,once,TGTGCCAGCATTAAGAGCGGGAGTTTCCACAATGAGCAGTTCTTC,CASIKSGSFHNEQFF
TRBV18,.,TRBJ1-4,few,TGTGCCAGCTCACCAGACGGAAGGAGAGAAAAACTGTTTTTT,CASSPDGRREKLFF
TRBV28,.,TRBJ1-3,many,TGTGCCAGCTTGACTGGAAACACCATATATTTT,CASLTGNTIYF
TRBV12-3/TRBV12-4,TRBD1,TRBJ2-1,few,TGTGCCAGCAGTTTTGGGACAGGGGGTCCCAATGAGCAGTTCTTC,CASSFGTGGPNEQFF
TRBV6-1,.,TRBJ1-4,many,TGTGCCAGCATCCCGGGACGGTCAAATGAAAAACTGTTTTTT,CASIPGRSNEKLFF
TRBV5-1,.,TRBJ2-1,.,TGCGCCAGCAGCTTGGCCCTCGACAATGAGCAGTTCTTC,CASSLALDNEQFF
TRBV20-1,.,TRBJ1-1,few,TGCAGTGCTAGAGGGGAACGGGGGTTTATAGGTAGGAACACTGAAGCTTTCTTT,CSARGERGFIGRNTEAFF
TRBV4-1,.,TRBJ2-3,few,TGCGCCAGCAGCCAACCAGCCGCGTCCCACTTAACAGATACGCAGTATTTT,CASSQPAASHLTDTQYF
TRBV20-1,.,TRBJ2-5,.,TGCAGTGCCATCGGAGGGGAGACCCAGTACTTC,CSAIGGETQYF
TRBV12-3/TRBV12-4,TRBD1,TRBJ1-5,.,TGTGCCAGCAGTCCAGGGGGCGGTTGGCAGCCCCAGCATTTT,CASSPGGGWQPQHF
TRBV19,.,TRBJ2-1,.,TGTGCCAGTAGTATAAGTGACAATGAGCAGTTCTTC,CASSISDNEQFF
TRBV5-1,.,TRBJ2-5,few,TGCGCCAGCAGCTGGGGCAGGGTTTCTGAGACCCAGTACTTC,CASSWGRVSETQYF